This T cell receptor (beta chain) emerged from a study of T cell responses to AZD1222 COVID-19 vaccine. A word on this clone: Its antigen remains unknown.

Generated by immunoSEQ multiplex PCR, the TCRdb table keeps only in-frame clones and is missing some. The repertoire has approximately 140,000 clones, around 88% of them found once; the top ten carry over 12%. Study-level results: Females made up more of the donors, who were largely white British, and clonal diversity may have come out too low.

Germline loops: CDR1 LNHDA, CDR2 SQIVND (reference sequence). The CDR3 sequence is 13 residues long. The V gene lost 5 bases and the J gene lost 2 bases, with 9 bases spanning the gap. The genes are TRBV19 and TRBJ1-2; D gene unclear. The TCR was taken from an adult in good health. The sequenced sample was peripheral blood, obtained on day 0 of AZD1222 vaccination. DNA of the CDR3: TGTGCCAGTAGTCCCCGGTTAAACTATGGCTACACCTTC. Translated: CASSPRLNYGYTF.